Here is one T cell receptor beta chain with its context. It lacks a known antigen. No clone much larger than this one lies a single base away; base qualities are absent. Using the deep immunoSEQ assay, TCR CDR3 regions were amplified from genomic DNA by multiplex PCR. Genomic DNA extracted from each cell subset was distributed evenly over all wells of several immunoSEQ 96-well plates, and each plate served as one replicate. For sorted subsets, 200 to 250 ng genomic DNA, equal to tens of thousands of T cell genomes, was loaded into each replicate PCR. Purified libraries were quantified with a Qubit 3.0 fluorometer, sized on a Bioanalyzer 2100, and re-quantified with the KAPA Library Quantification kit. Every immunoSEQ 96-well plate was sequenced on a dedicated single-read 150-cycle Illumina NextSeq 550 flow cell. The study's processing was this. Because the immunoSEQ output included only junctional sequences and no quality scores, the filtering could not be the same as the filtering used for full-length reads. Sequences were annotated with PyIR, a Python wrapper for IgBLAST v1.9, using IMGT germline references to assign V/J genes and CDR3. Any read was removed if the V/J assignment was weak (E-value above 1e-6), the CDR3 was missing, or the read contained stop codons, out-of-frame junctions, or ambiguous translated residues. A V3J clonotype was defined by an identical inferred V gene, J gene, and CDR3 amino acid sequence. Percentage overlap between repertoires was computed as shared unique clonotypes divided by the size of the smaller repertoire. Three approaches were used to assess repertoire richness: RTK rarefaction, the Chao1 estimator, and Recon v2.1 estimates of unobserved clonotypes. For all TCRbeta clonotypes obtained by the gDNA method from a handful of donors, generation probabilities were computed with OLGA. Drawn from immuneACCESS, this table holds only the in-frame rearrangements with V and J called that TCRdb kept. Clones are partly lost; checked studies trace under half to an unresolved V gene and leave the rest unexplained. V, J and clone size are those of that table, while D and trimming were read from the DNA. This sample has roughly 1.5 million clones in its table, and 98% of those were observed once. About 0.45% of the sample is taken by the ten largest.

This sample is part of a study of shared clonotypes between healthy human individuals (dated by TCRdb to the early 2020s). A note on the overall study: A couple of women and a few men aged 18 to 49 years were included in the cohort. For each donor, three plates each were used for CD4 naive and CD4 memory, two plates were used for CD8 naive, and one plate was used for CD8 memory. Blood TCR repertoires of about 5 healthy adults were deeply sequenced to estimate repertoire size and the extent of clonotype sharing between individuals. To increase sequencing depth and limit assay-specific biases, TCR repertoire library preparation and sequencing were carried out by different laboratories using diverse techniques. Between about 0.8 and 9 billion PBMCs per donor were obtained by leukapheresis. Study-level results and caveats: The small number of donors limited the genetic and exposure-history diversity represented. Naive subsets generally had larger estimated clonotype richness than memory subsets did. Higher generation probabilities were observed for clonotypes shared by all four sorted-subset donors than for non-shared clonotypes. When a handful of donors were compared, the shared fraction of clonotypes was about 5.4% for naive CD4, around 3.5% for naive CD8, about 2.5% for memory CD4, and 0.35% to 0.5% for memory CD8. Pairwise subsampling led to the expectation that sequencing depth would affect the degree of clonotype sharing among donors. Sampling was restricted to blood, and TCR repertoires in tissues likely differ from the TCR repertoires found in blood. Even with the large sequencing depth, rarefaction of the sorted-subset datasets indicated that sequencing was incomplete.

The CDR1 and CDR2 encoded by the germline V gene are SGHTA and FQGNSA. V sheds 3 bases and J sheds 0 bases, leaving 12 bases between their ends. The CDR3, from cysteine to phenylalanine, totals 16 residues. Only the CDR3 region is kept as DNA, spanning 48 bases read in frame from base 1. The donors were healthy, HIV-negative adults with no recently reported acute infections or vaccinations. Every donor was a Caucasian adult residing in Nashville, Tennessee, USA. CD4+ T cells were enriched by magnetic negative selection, after which naive cells were positively selected on CD45RA and the negative fraction was taken as the memory subset. After blood collection by leukapheresis, PBMCs were isolated using Ficoll-Histopaque density gradient centrifugation and then cryopreserved in the vapor phase of liquid nitrogen. Analytical flow cytometry was used to check the purity and quantity of each magnetically sorted T cell population. From each sorted fraction, genomic DNA was isolated and quantified by UV absorbance on a Nanodrop 2000c.

Specimen: naive CD4+ T cells sorted from blood. The sample's cell subset or site label is to be understood as: CD45RA+ positively selected. Recombination joined TRBV7-2 with TRBJ2-1, with the D gene not clear enough to name. The TCR originated in a young man in good health. The DNA sequence reads TGTGCCAGCAGCTTCGACTTGTTCAGCTCCTACAATGAGCAGTTCTTC. It is translated as CASSFDLFSSYNEQFF. With the rest looked up from the reference TRBV7-2 and TRBJ2-1 genes rather than sequenced, the full variable domain is GAGVSQSPSNKVTEKGKDVELRCDPISGHTALYWYRQSLGQGLEFLIYFQGNSAPDKSGLPSDRFSAERTGGSVSTLTIQRTQQEDSAVYLCASSFDLFSSYNEQFFGPGTRLTVL.